These 24 T cell receptor beta chains came from one sample sequenced in a study of blood T cell repertoires in COVID-19. TCRdb keeps only in-frame clones here, not all; method: immunoSEQ multiplex PCR. The sample carries 250,000 to 350,000 clones, around 90% recorded once. Sample: PBMCs or T cells enriched from blood (not recorded which). These receptors all stem from a woman aged 25 to 39 who had recovered from COVID-19.

This rearrangement joins TRBV5-1 to TRBJ1-2; D gene ambiguous. Germline values: CDR1 SGHRS, CDR2 YFSETQ. V lost 1 base to trimming and J lost 6 bases, with 16 bases between them. CDR3 length equals 15 residues. DNA of the CDR3: TGCGCCAGCAGCTTGTCTTCACCATCCGCGGATGGCTACACCTTC. As protein: CASSLSSPSADGYTF.

The chain has TRBV4-1 and TRBJ2-2; D is possibly TRBD1 (5 bases). V was shortened by 1 base and J by 1 base, with 10 bases between the two germline ends. Germline values: CDR1 MGHRA, CDR2 YSYEKL. The CDR3 length is 16 residues. The CDR3 spells CASSQVSRGNTGELFF. CDR3 DNA sequence: TGCGCCAGCAGCCAAGTATCAAGGGGGAACACCGGGGAGCTGTTTTTT.

The V and J genes are TRBV28 and TRBJ2-1; no definite D call. Germline CDR1 MDHEN, CDR2 SYDVKM. Trimming removed 5 bases from V and 9 bases from J, with 11 bases in between. This CDR3 spans 12 amino acids. CDR3 loop: CASSIFSSEQFF. The CDR3 DNA sequence: TGTGCCAGCAGTATATTTTCTTCTGAGCAGTTCTTC.

This clone was counted between two and nine times. The chain links TRBV21-1 to TRBJ1-5. TRBV21-1 counts as a pseudogene. The CDR3 is made up of 15 amino acids. The CDR3 DNA follows: TGTGCCAGCAGCAGGCAGGAGGAGGAGAATCAGCCCCAGCATTTT. Translated, it gives CASSRQEEENQPQHF.

This rearrangement joins TRBV11-3 to TRBJ2-7, with no clear D. This CDR3 contains 14 residues. CDR1 SGHNT and CDR2 YENEEA come from the germline V gene. Trimming shortened V by 5 bases and J by 2 bases, and 13 bases separated the two germline ends. The CDR3 DNA reads as TGTGCCAGCAGCCGCCCGTACGGAGCCTACGAGCAGTACTTC. Its translation: CASSRPYGAYEQYF.

The rearrangement uses TRBV7-2 and TRBJ2-5, with D possibly matching TRBD2 (6 bases). Germline loops: CDR1 SGHTA, CDR2 FQGNSA. The CDR3 sequence is 14 residues long. V was clipped by 2 bases and J by 4 bases, with 11 bases between them. This chain's CDR3 is CASSLSRDLETQYF. The CDR3 region has the DNA TGTGCCAGCAGCTTATCGCGGGACCTAGAGACCCAGTACTTC.

This clone has a single count. The rearrangement uses TRBV5-6 and TRBJ1-2, with D tentatively TRBD1 (5 bases). The CDR3 totals 14 residues. The V end was cut by 5 bases, the J end by 7 bases, with 18 bases between. Germline values: CDR1 SGHDT, CDR2 YYEEEE. This chain's CDR3 is CASRSWTQGFGYTF. CDR3 nucleotide sequence: TGTGCCAGCAGGTCTTGGACGCAGGGTTTTGGCTACACCTTC.

The chain joins TRBV28 to TRBJ1-5, with TRBD1 identical over 8 bases. Germline CDR1 is MDHEN and CDR2 is SYDVKM. Trimming removed 6 bases from V and 3 bases from J; junction bases left unmatched: 4. CDR3 size: 14 residues. The CDR3 DNA is TGTGCCAGCAGAAAGGGACAGGTCAATCAGCCCCAGCATTTT. It is translated as CASRKGQVNQPQHF.

The chain combines TRBV5-6 with TRBJ1-3; tentatively, D is TRBD1 (5 bases). The CDR3 has 15 amino acids. Trimming took 0 bases from V and 0 from J, leaving 7 bases between them. In germline, CDR1 is SGHDT, CDR2 YYEEEE. The CDR3 spells CASSLGTGSGNTIYF. CDR3 nucleotides: TGTGCCAGCAGCTTGGGAACAGGCTCTGGAAACACCATATATTTT. Full variable domain (rest looked up from reference TRBV5-6 and TRBJ1-3): DAGVTQSPTHLIKTRGQQVTLRCSPKSGHDTVSWYQQALGQGPQFIFQYYEEEERQRGNFPDRFSGHQFPNYSSELNVNALLLGDSALYLCASSLGTGSGNTIYFGEGSWLTVV.

V and J are TRBV3-1 (or the pseudogene TRBV3-2) and TRBJ1-5; perhaps TRBD1 as D (6 bases). Trimming cost V 5 bases and J 6 bases, with 8 bases left between them. From germline, CDR1 is LGHDT and CDR2 YNNKEL (reference sequence). The CDR3 extends over 12 amino acids. The CDR3 nucleotides read TGTGCCAGCAGCTACAGGGCTCAGCCCCAGCATTTT. It specifies CASSYRAQPQHF.

The CDR3 protein is CASSSPRASGDTQYF. CDR3 coding DNA: TGTGCCAGCAGCTCCCCCCGGGCGAGCGGGGATACGCAGTATTTT. The chain combines TRBV6-6 with TRBJ2-3, with TRBD2 as a possible D gene (6 bases). The germline CDR1 and CDR2 sequences are MNHNY and SVGAGI (reference sequence). The CDR3 runs 15 residues. V lost 6 bases and J 6 bases, leaving 19 bases between the germline ends.

V and J are TRBV25-1 and TRBJ2-5; D perhaps matches TRBD2 (5 bases). The CDR3 length is 14 residues. Germline V gene sequence: CDR1 MGHDK, CDR2 SYGVNS. Trimming shortened V by 6 bases and J by 4 bases, and 15 bases separated the two germline ends. The CDR3 reads CASSSGWETETQYF. CDR3 coding DNA: TGTGCCAGCAGCTCGGGGTGGGAGACAGAGACCCAGTACTTC.

This clone was seen only a few times. The rearrangement joins TRBV7-8 to TRBJ1-1, with a weak D call TRBD1 (6 bases). The CDR3 sequence is 15 residues long. V was shortened by 3 bases and J by 2 bases, with 13 bases between the two germline ends. CDR1 is SGHVS, CDR2 FQNEAQ, per germline. This CDR3 is CASSFSRGPNTEAFF. DNA of the CDR3: TGTGCCAGCAGCTTCAGCAGGGGTCCTAACACTGAAGCTTTCTTT.

V is TRBV7-9 and J is TRBJ1-1; D remains unclear. The CDR3 spans 13 residues. V was trimmed by 2 bases and J by 2 bases, leaving 6 bases between them. Germline V gene data show CDR1 as SEHNR and CDR2 as FQNEAQ (reference sequence). Here the CDR3 reads CASSLSSNTEAFF. The CDR3, as DNA: TGTGCCAGCAGCTTATCAAGCAACACTGAAGCTTTCTTT.

This chain joins TRBV5-8 and TRBJ2-1; 10 bases align to TRBD1. The germline CDR1 and CDR2 sequences are SGHTS and YDEGEE. With V trimmed by 4 bases and J by 10 bases, 11 bases remained unmatched. CDR3 size: 15 residues. CDR3: CASSPAGGQGREQFF. The CDR3 DNA reads TGTGCCAGCAGCCCAGCCGGGGGACAGGGGCGGGAGCAGTTCTTC.

This clone occurred a few times. The J gene is TRBJ2-7, the V gene TRBV2, with 10 positions matching TRBD1. Germline-derived CDR1 and CDR2 are SNHLY and FYNNEI. The CDR3 is made up of 14 amino acids. The V segment lost 7 bases and the J segment 1 base; nucleotides outside the gene matches: 4. The CDR3 nucleotides read TGTGCCAGCATCCGGGACAGGGGATCCTACGAGCAGTACTTC. This translates into CASIRDRGSYEQYF.

V gene TRBV28 combines with J gene TRBJ1-6; D unclear. The CDR3 loop spans 15 amino acids. Trimming took 1 base from V and 6 from J, leaving 10 bases between them. Germline values: CDR1 MDHEN, CDR2 SYDVKM. The DNA for the CDR3 is TGTGCCAGCAGTTTATTCTTAGCTCGTAATTCACCCCTCCACTTT. Its translation: CASSLFLARNSPLHF.

J is TRBJ1-3 and V is TRBV27; D is unresolved. Germline-derived CDR1 and CDR2 are MNHEY and SMNVEV (reference sequence). V lost 8 bases and J 4 bases, leaving 9 bases between the germline ends. This CDR3 comprises 12 residues. CDR3 sequence (DNA): TGTGCCAGCGGCTCCTGGGGAAACACCATATATTTT. The encoded protein is CASGSWGNTIYF.

V is TRBV27 and J is TRBJ1-1; D may be TRBD1 (5 bases). Per germline, CDR1 MNHEY and CDR2 SMNVEV (reference sequence). V shed 3 bases and J shed 3 bases, with 14 bases lying between them. The CDR3 extends over 15 amino acids. CDR3 residues: CASSFKGYGDTEAFF. The CDR3 DNA is TGTGCCAGCAGTTTTAAGGGGTATGGGGACACTGAAGCTTTCTTT.

The rearrangement links TRBV3-1 (or the pseudogene TRBV3-2) to TRBJ1-4; 9 bases are shared with TRBD1. The CDR3 is made up of 15 amino acids. The junction had 9 bases not matched to a gene; V was cut back by 5 bases and J by 8 bases. CDR1 is LGHDT, CDR2 YNNKEL, per germline (reference sequence). This CDR3 is CASSSLDRGKEKLFF. The CDR3 DNA is TGTGCCAGCAGCAGTCTTGACAGGGGGAAAGAAAAACTGTTTTTT.

This clone turned up a few times. The chain uses TRBV6-2 or TRBV6-3 and TRBJ1-2; D is uncertain. Trimming stripped 5 bases from V and 4 bases from J, with 14 bases between. Per germline, CDR1 MNHEY and CDR2 SVGEGT. The CDR3 length is 14 residues. For the CDR3, the DNA is TGTGCCAGCAGTCGAATCCAGCGAAGCTATGGCTACACCTTC. It specifies CASSRIQRSYGYTF.

V is TRBV11-3 and J is TRBJ2-5; TRBD2 might be the D (7 bases). Per germline, CDR1 SGHNT and CDR2 YENEEA. CDR3 length: 16 residues. With 1 base removed from V and 4 bases from J, the gap between germline ends came to 16 bases. In DNA, the CDR3 is TGTGCCAGCAGCTTAGGTGGGGGGGGCACATCAGAGACCCAGTACTTC. Translating it yields CASSLGGGGTSETQYF.

The chain combines TRBV11-2 with TRBJ2-5; 10 bases map to TRBD2. CDR1 is SGHAT, CDR2 FQNNGV, per germline. J gave up 2 bases and V 1 base, and 7 bases lay outside the gene matches. This CDR3 contains 17 residues. DNA for the CDR3: TGTGCCAGCAGCTTAGGGGCTAGCGGGGGCCAGCAAGAGACCCAGTACTTC. Translated: CASSLGASGGQQETQYF.

The chain employs TRBV6-4 and TRBJ2-3, with TRBD2 matching over 13 bases. Germline CDR1 reads MRHNA; CDR2 reads SNTAGT. With V trimmed by 3 bases and J by 2 bases, 5 bases remained unmatched. This CDR3 has 17 amino acids. The CDR3 region is CASSERTSGGFTDTQYF. CDR3 DNA sequence: TGTGCCAGCAGTGAGCGGACTAGCGGGGGATTCACAGATACGCAGTATTTT.